This TCR beta chain was captured in a study of shared clonotypes between healthy human individuals. In the study overall: The donor pool was made up of a couple of women and a few men aged 18 to 49.

V shed 5 bases, J shed 0 bases, and the junction held 6 bases outside the gene matches. The CDR3 contains 17 residues. Per the germline V gene, CDR1 is SGHAT and CDR2 is FQNNGV. Overall study results and limits: Generally, naive subsets came out with larger estimated richness than memory subsets.

Methods used by the authors: ImmunoSEQ yielded junction-only sequences lacking quality scores, so filtering differed. Libraries were prepared by immunoSEQ multiplex PCR; TCRdb keeps only in-frame clonotypes and omits some of them. D and trimming come from the DNA, and the V and J calls and clone size come from that table. The sample shows about 800,000 clones, 90% to 97% of them seen only once. CD45RO negativity and positive selection for CCR7 defined naive CD8 cells, a population that excluded terminally differentiated effector memory CD45RA+ cells. The donors, all of them Caucasian adults, lived in Nashville, Tennessee. With regard to this clone: Its antigen is not known.

The sequenced sample was naive CD8+ T cells sorted from blood. V is TRBV11-2 and J is TRBJ2-1; 11 bases map to TRBD2. The sequence came from a young man in good health. CDR3 nucleotides: TGTGCCAGCAGCGCGCGACTAGCGGGGATCTCCTACAATGAGCAGTTCTTC. The encoded protein is CASSARLAGISYNEQFF.